Each of the 7 T cell receptor beta chains below was sequenced from the same sample in a study of T cells in Graves' hyperthyroidism and ophthalmopathy. TCR beta CDR3 sequences were amplified from RNA transcripts. RT-PCR in the first round (using the HTBI primer set) targeted the TCR CDR3. Each CDR3 protein is one row after TCRdb ran MiXCR on the multiplex PCR reads. The repertoire holds 660,000 or so distinct CDR3 sequences, less than 25% seen once, with about 35% in the top ten. Sequencing input: blood. Receptor source: a man aged 25 to 40 with Graves' ophthalmopathy.

This clonotype has a count of ten or more. The V call is TRBV20-1, the J call TRBJ2-7; 11 bases line up with TRBD2. From germline, CDR1 is DFQATT and CDR2 SNEGSKA (reference sequence). The CDR3 runs 13 residues. V was pared by 4 bases and J by 4 bases, with 3 bases of the junction left unmatched. CDR3: CSANSGRAYEQYF. The CDR3 DNA reads TGCAGTGCTAATAGCGGGAGGGCGTACGAGCAGTACTTC.

The rearrangement links TRBV9 to TRBJ1-2; possibly TRBD1 for D (5 bases). The CDR3 is made up of 15 amino acids. The ends were cut back, 0 bases at V and 3 bases at J, with 12 bases in the middle. Germline V gene data show CDR1 as SGDLS and CDR2 as YYNGEE. The CDR3 here is CASSVGTYLHYGYTF. CDR3 coding DNA: TGTGCCAGCAGCGTAGGGACATATCTTCACTATGGCTACACCTTC.

J is TRBJ1-1 and V is TRBV6-1; 8 bases agree with TRBD1. The ends lost 5 bases at V and 3 bases at J; junction bases unmatched: 8. This CDR3 is built from 15 residues. From germline, CDR1 is MNHNS and CDR2 SASEGT. CDR3 sequence reads: CASSPAGGEDTEAFF. CDR3 coding DNA: TGTGCCAGCAGTCCGGCAGGGGGCGAGGACACTGAAGCTTTCTTT.

In this sample, this clonotype turned up many times. V and J are TRBV11-2 and TRBJ1-3, with D hard to call. Germline V gives CDR1 SGHAT, CDR2 FQNNGV. The V end was cut by 3 bases, the J end by 0 bases, with 15 bases between. The CDR3 is made up of 17 amino acids. CDR3 amino acids: CASSLEPSASSGNTIYF. As DNA, the CDR3 is TGTGCCAGCAGCTTGGAACCCTCGGCCAGCTCTGGAAACACCATATATTTT.

This clonotype turned up a few times. The CDR3 sequence is CASSYRFSGNTIYF. DNA for the CDR3: TGTGCCAGCAGTTACAGATTCTCTGGAAACACCATATATTTT. The chain links TRBV6-5 to TRBJ1-3; D remains ambiguous. CDR3 size: 14 residues. V shed 2 bases and J shed 0 bases, with 5 bases lying between them. CDR1 MNHEY and CDR2 SVGAGI come from the germline V gene.

This CDR3 reads CASSYGDRNTGELFF. CDR3 DNA sequence: TGTGCCAGCAGTTATGGTGACAGGAACACCGGGGAGCTGTTTTTT. This chain connects TRBV6-5 to TRBJ2-2; the D gene is possibly TRBD1 (5 bases). Germline values: CDR1 MNHEY, CDR2 SVGAGI. V was trimmed by 3 bases and J by 1 base, leaving 9 bases between them. The CDR3 is 15 amino acids.

This clonotype was seen many times. The V and J genes are TRBV30 and TRBJ1-1; D is ambiguous. The V gene's germline CDR1 is GTSNPN and CDR2 SVGIG (reference sequence). This CDR3 is built from 13 residues. V shed 3 bases and J shed 4 bases, with 12 bases lying between them. The CDR3: CAWSAVLGTEAFF. The CDR3 nucleotides read TGTGCCTGGAGCGCCGTTTTGGGCACTGAAGCTTTCTTT. Drawing the rest from reference TRBV30 and TRBJ1-1, the complete variable domain is SQTIHQWPATLVQPVGSPLSLECTVEGTSNPNLYWYRQAAGRGLQLLFYSVGIGQISSEVPQNLSASRPQDRQFILSSKKLLLSDSGFYLCAWSAVLGTEAFFGQGTRLTVV.